The 27 T cell receptor beta chains below all came from one sample that was sequenced in a study of blood T cell repertoires in COVID-19. TCRdb's table, derived via immunoSEQ multiplex PCR, lists solely in-frame clones and lacks some. The sample contains under 300,000 clones, around nine tenths of which appear only once. The sequenced sample consisted of PBMCs or T cells enriched from blood (not recorded which). These receptors were obtained from a woman aged 18-30 years who had recovered from COVID-19.

The rearrangement joins TRBV20-1 to TRBJ1-4; D not certain. Trimming stripped 3 bases from V and 0 bases from J, with 8 bases between. Germline CDR1 is DFQATT and CDR2 is SNEGSKA (reference sequence). This CDR3 has 14 residues. The CDR3 DNA reads as TGCAGTGCTAGTCCCGGGACAACTAATGAAAAACTGTTTTTT. Translating gives CSASPGTTNEKLFF.

The V call is TRBV5-1, the J call TRBJ2-2; perhaps TRBD1 as D (5 bases). This CDR3 comprises 14 residues. CDR1 and CDR2 from the germline V gene are SGHRS and YFSETQ. The germline V and J ends were trimmed by 3 bases and 2 bases, with 8 bases remaining between them. For the CDR3, the DNA is TGCGCCAGCAGCTCAGGGCATAACACCGGGGAGCTGTTTTTT. Its protein is CASSSGHNTGELFF.

Comment on this clone: This CDR3 is also generated by other DNA sequences in the sample. This chain connects TRBV28 to TRBJ2-7, with no clear D. V shed 5 bases and J shed 4 bases, with 6 bases lying between them. The germline V gene encodes CDR1 MDHEN and CDR2 SYDVKM. CDR3 length equals 11 residues. The CDR3 DNA is TGTGCCAGCAGTCTTAATTACGAGCAGTACTTC. Translating it yields CASSLNYEQYF. Based on the CDR3 plus reference TRBV28 and TRBJ2-7, the full variable domain is DVKVTQSSRYLVKRTGEKVFLECVQDMDHENMFWYRQDPGLGLRLIYFSYDVKMKEKGDIPEGYSVSREKKERFSLILESASTNQTSMYLCASSLNYEQYFGPGTRLTVT.

V and J are TRBV11-3 and TRBJ1-4; D gene uncertain. This CDR3 is built from 14 residues. Germline V gene data show CDR1 as SGHNT and CDR2 as YENEEA. The V end was cut by 5 bases, the J end by 6 bases, with 13 bases between. The CDR3 DNA sequence: TGTGCCAGCAGCAGTACGGCCCGGGATGAAAAACTGTTTTTT. Translated, it gives CASSSTARDEKLFF.

This clone was recorded a few times. V and J are TRBV5-3 and TRBJ2-7, with a tentative D call TRBD2 (5 bases). TRBV5-3 is placed among ORFs of uncertain function. This CDR3 is built from 15 residues. V shed 4 bases and J shed 6 bases, with 20 bases lying between them. The CDR3 reads CARSPFERTFGEQYF. CDR3 nucleotides: TGTGCCAGAAGCCCCTTTGAGCGGACCTTCGGCGAGCAGTACTTC.

CDR3 sequence reads: CASREQGFNYGYTF. The CDR3 nucleotides read TGTGCCAGCAGGGAACAGGGATTTAACTATGGCTACACCTTC. The chain uses TRBV28 and TRBJ1-2; perhaps TRBD1 as D (6 bases). Germline CDR1 is MDHEN and CDR2 is SYDVKM. With 6 bases removed from V and 1 base from J, the gap between germline ends came to 12 bases. This CDR3 comprises 14 residues.

Only one count was recorded for this clone. The chain combines TRBV11-2 with TRBJ2-7; 10 bases match TRBD2. The CDR3 is 14 residues long. V lost 1 base, J lost 3 bases, and 0 bases stayed unmatched. Germline CDR1 and CDR2: SGHAT and FQNNGV. The CDR3 loop reads CASSLGLAGYEQYF. In DNA, the CDR3 is TGTGCCAGCAGCTTAGGACTAGCGGGCTACGAGCAGTACTTC.

The chain is built from TRBV7-8 and TRBJ2-7, with D maybe TRBD1 (5 bases). Germline V gene lookup returns CDR1 SGHVS and CDR2 FQNEAQ. This CDR3 is 14 amino acids long. V was clipped by 3 bases and J by 1 base, with 10 bases between them. CDR3 bases: TGTGCCAGCAGCTTCGGGCAGGGATCCTACGAGCAGTACTTC. The encoded protein is CASSFGQGSYEQYF.

This sequence joins TRBV7-2 and TRBJ1-2, with TRBD1 matching over 10 bases. This CDR3 has 15 amino acids. The germline gives CDR1 SGHTA, CDR2 FQGNSA. The ends lost 3 bases at V and 8 bases at J; junction bases unmatched: 9. CDR3: CASSLGDRGVRGYTF. CDR3 DNA sequence: TGTGCCAGCAGCTTGGGGGACAGGGGAGTGAGAGGCTACACCTTC.

The chain employs TRBV4-1 and TRBJ1-5; D gene uncertain. The length of the CDR3 is 13 residues. Per the germline V gene, CDR1 is MGHRA and CDR2 is YSYEKL. V lost 1 base and J 5 bases, leaving 6 bases between the germline ends. CDR3 coding DNA: TGCGCCAGCAGCCAAGTTGAGCATCAGCCCCAGCATTTT. Amino acids: CASSQVEHQPQHF.

The rearrangement joins TRBV19 to TRBJ1-6, with TRBD1 matching 9 bases. The CDR3 runs 14 residues. Germline V gene lookup returns CDR1 LNHDA and CDR2 SQIVND (reference sequence). V lost 7 bases and J lost 9; bases outside the gene matches: 7. The CDR3 DNA reads as TGTGCCAGTAAAGGGGGGACAGGGTTTTCACCCCTCCACTTT. Translating gives CASKGGTGFSPLHF.

V usage is TRBV19 and J usage is TRBJ1-1, with no clear D. The germline V and J ends were trimmed by 4 bases and 0 bases, with 12 bases remaining between them. Germline CDR1 reads LNHDA; CDR2 reads SQIVND (reference sequence). This CDR3 region has 15 residues. The DNA for the CDR3 is TGTGCCAGTAGTACCCCCCAGGTCATGAACACTGAAGCTTTCTTT. The encoded protein is CASSTPQVMNTEAFF.

The V gene is TRBV12-3 or TRBV12-4, the J gene TRBJ2-3, with no clear D. The germline V and J ends were trimmed by 6 bases and 1 base, with 5 bases remaining between them. CDR3 size: 12 residues. The CDR3 sequence is CASRRGTDTQYF. CDR3 bases: TGTGCCAGCAGGAGAGGCACAGATACGCAGTATTTT.

The rearrangement joins TRBV4-2 to TRBJ2-7, with 10 bases fitting TRBD1. J lost 4 bases, V lost 5 bases, and 5 bases had no gene match. The CDR3 has 14 residues. CDR1 and CDR2 (germline): LGHNA, YNFKEQ. This chain's CDR3 is CASSAGTGVYEQYF. The CDR3 DNA sequence: TGTGCCAGCAGCGCCGGGACAGGGGTGTACGAGCAGTACTTC.

The DNA for the CDR3 is TGTGCCAGCAGCCAAGACTGGCTGGGGGGGGGTAGAGTCAACACTGAAGCTTTCTTT. This gives the protein CASSQDWLGGGRVNTEAFF. The J gene is TRBJ1-1, the V gene TRBV3-1 (or the pseudogene TRBV3-2), with D tentatively TRBD1 (5 bases). CDR3 length equals 19 residues. Germline assignment: CDR1 LGHDT and CDR2 YNNKEL (reference sequence). Trimming pared 0 bases from V and 2 bases from J, leaving 22 bases between.

The chain joins TRBV7-9 to TRBJ1-3; D uncertain. Deletions cut 2 bases from V and 2 bases from J, with 7 bases between. The germline V gene has CDR1 SEHNR and CDR2 FQNEAQ (reference sequence). This CDR3 is 14 amino acids long. For the CDR3, the DNA is TGTGCCAGCAGCTTAAGCACCACTGGAAACACCATATATTTT. The encoded protein is CASSLSTTGNTIYF.

The V gene is TRBV7-9, the J gene TRBJ2-1; D uncertain. Looked up from germline, CDR1 is SEHNR and CDR2 is FQNEAQ (reference sequence). The V gene lost 6 bases and the J gene lost 9 bases, with 12 bases spanning the gap. This CDR3 has 12 residues. CDR3 residues: CASSPIATEQFF. The CDR3 bases are TGTGCCAGCAGTCCAATCGCTACTGAGCAGTTCTTC. The variable domain in full, with the rest retrieved from reference TRBV7-9 and TRBJ2-1, is DTGVSQNPRHKITKRGQNVTFRCDPISEHNRLYWYRQTLGQGPEFLTYFQNEAQLEKSRLLSDRFSAERPKGSFSTLEIQRTEQGDSAMYLCASSPIATEQFFGPGTRLTVL.

The chain couples TRBV11-2 to TRBJ2-2, with TRBD2 matching over 10 bases. Germline V gene sequence: CDR1 SGHAT, CDR2 FQNNGV. The V gene end was trimmed by 5 bases and the J gene end by 8 bases; junction bases not matched to a gene: 5. The CDR3 runs 14 residues. CDR3 nucleotides: TGTGCCAGCAGCACTAGCGGGGAGGGTGGGGAGCTGTTTTTT. Encoded protein: CASSTSGEGGELFF.

The chain has TRBV5-1 and TRBJ1-1, with unresolved D. The length of the CDR3 is 16 residues. Germline lookup yields CDR1 SGHRS and CDR2 YFSETQ. V was clipped by 4 bases and J by 0 bases, with 16 bases between them. DNA for the CDR3: TGCGCCAGCAGCCCTCTTGCGGGCCACCTGAACACTGAAGCTTTCTTT. Translating it yields CASSPLAGHLNTEAFF.

V is TRBV6-5 and J is TRBJ2-7; 10 nucleotides agree with TRBD1. CDR3 length: 15 amino acids. Germline values: CDR1 MNHEY, CDR2 SVGAGI. V lost 5 bases to trimming and J lost 7 bases; unmatched junction nucleotides: 11. The CDR3 coding sequence is TGTGCCAGCAGTACGCCGACCGGGACAGGGGAAGAGCAGTACTTC. Its translation is CASSTPTGTGEEQYF.

This clone appeared a single time. The CDR3, as DNA: TGCGCCAGCAGCCAAGGCCAAGGGGATGAGGCTTTCTTT. Amino acids: CASSQGQGDEAFF. This chain links TRBV4-1 with TRBJ1-1; tentative D call: TRBD1 (5 bases). The germline CDR1 and CDR2 sequences are MGHRA and YSYEKL. There are 13 residues in the CDR3. Trimming removed 1 base at V and 11 bases at J, with 14 bases between.

The rearrangement joins TRBV28 to TRBJ2-7; TRBD1 agrees at 9 bases. CDR3 length: 17 amino acids. Germline CDR1 is MDHEN and CDR2 is SYDVKM. Losses at the gene ends were 4 bases for V and 3 bases for J; bases not matched to a gene: 13. In nucleotides, the CDR3 is TGTGCCAGCAGTTACTCTTTCCGGGACAGGGAAAACTACGAGCAGTACTTC. Its protein product is CASSYSFRDRENYEQYF.

This chain connects TRBV7-9 to TRBJ2-1; 7 nucleotides align to TRBD1. V was clipped by 5 bases and J by 8 bases; unmatched bases: 9. This CDR3 is built from 14 residues. Germline CDR1 and CDR2: SEHNR and FQNEAQ (reference sequence). CDR3 amino acids: CASSPTGQWHEQFF. In DNA, the CDR3 is TGTGCCAGCAGCCCCACGGGACAGTGGCATGAGCAGTTCTTC. The entire variable domain, with the rest obtained from reference TRBV7-9 and TRBJ2-1, is as follows: DTGVSQNPRHKITKRGQNVTFRCDPISEHNRLYWYRQTLGQGPEFLTYFQNEAQLEKSRLLSDRFSAERPKGSFSTLEIQRTEQGDSAMYLCASSPTGQWHEQFFGPGTRLTVL.

This clone was seen once. V usage is TRBV19 and J usage is TRBJ1-5; 7 nucleotides line up with TRBD1. The length of the CDR3 is 15 residues. The germline CDR1 and CDR2 sequences are LNHDA and SQIVND (reference sequence). After removal of 5 bases from V and 2 bases from J, the junction contained 6 bases not matched to a gene. The CDR3 coding sequence is TGTGCCAGTAGTTCGACCGGGACAGGCAATCAGCCCCAGCATTTT. This encodes CASSSTGTGNQPQHF.

The chain uses TRBV11-3 and TRBJ2-7; perhaps TRBD2 as D (6 bases). CDR3 length: 14 residues. Germline V gene data show CDR1 as SGHNT and CDR2 as YENEEA. V was pared by 1 base and J by 3 bases, with 10 bases between. This CDR3 reads CASSLGRRGYEQYF. The CDR3 nucleotides are TGTGCCAGCAGCTTAGGTCGGAGGGGCTACGAGCAGTACTTC.

The V call is TRBV5-1, the J call TRBJ2-7, with TRBD1 matching 8 bases. Trimming removed 4 bases from V and 6 bases from J; junction bases left unmatched: 12. CDR3 length: 15 amino acids. CDR1 and CDR2 (germline): SGHRS, YFSETQ. CDR3: CASSQDRVPTSEQYF. In DNA form, the CDR3 reads TGCGCCAGCAGCCAGGACAGGGTCCCCACAAGCGAGCAGTACTTC.

The rearrangement uses TRBV5-5 and TRBJ2-4; a possible D gene is TRBD2 (6 bases). Germline CDR1 is SGHKS and CDR2 is YYEKEE (reference sequence). V was cut by 7 bases and J by 0 bases, with 8 bases left in between. The CDR3 covers 13 residues. The CDR3 DNA sequence: TGTGCCAGCGGGGGACTAGCCAAAAACATTCAGTACTTC. As protein: CASGGLAKNIQYF.